These 30 T cell receptor beta chains share one sample of origin, sequenced in a study of response to subunit inactivated influenza vaccine. TCRdb reprocessed the RT-PCR reads with MiXCR, giving one entry per CDR3 protein. The sample lists roughly 570,000 distinct CDR3 sequences, under 15% seen once, with about an eighth in the top ten. This specimen was PBMCs from blood, taken 45 days after vaccination. These TCRs come from a man aged 50 to 59 who received an inactivated influenza vaccine.

The rearrangement links TRBV7-2 to TRBJ2-7; 7 positions match TRBD2. This CDR3 region has 13 residues. V was clipped by 4 bases and J by 7 bases; unmatched bases: 7. Germline CDR1 SGHTA, CDR2 FQGNSA. CDR3 DNA: TGTGCCAGCAGCTCTCAGACAGCGGGGGAGCAGTACTTC. Protein sequence: CASSSQTAGEQYF.

The V and J genes are TRBV7-7 and TRBJ2-3; D gene unclear. Germline V gene data show CDR1 as SSHAT and CDR2 as FNYEAQ (reference sequence). V lost 11 bases and J 6 bases, leaving 3 bases between the germline ends. The CDR3 covers 8 residues. Written as DNA, the CDR3 is TGTGCCGTGGATACGCAGTATTTT. It encodes CAVDTQYF.

This clonotype turned up a few times. The rearrangement joins TRBV7-2 to TRBJ2-5, with TRBD2 matching over 10 bases. CDR1 is SGHTA, CDR2 FQGNSA, per germline. CDR3 length equals 17 residues. Trimming removed 4 bases from V and 5 bases from J; junction bases left unmatched: 13. The CDR3 DNA reads as TGTGCCAGCAGCTGGGGGCGGCTAGCGGGAGATATGGAGACCCAGTACTTC. This sequence encodes CASSWGRLAGDMETQYF.

The chain links TRBV20-1 to TRBJ2-7; weak D call: TRBD1 (6 bases). CDR3 size: 16 residues. The germline gives CDR1 DFQATT, CDR2 SNEGSKA (reference sequence). The ends were cut back, 6 bases at V and 3 bases at J, with 24 bases in the middle. This CDR3 reads CSAITLDLTDSYEQYF. CDR3 sequence (DNA): TGCAGTGCGATCACCCTCGACCTCACGGACAGCTACGAGCAGTACTTC.

This clonotype has at least ten counts. V and J are TRBV20-1 and TRBJ2-3; D gene unclear. Germline V gives CDR1 DFQATT, CDR2 SNEGSKA (reference sequence). CDR3 length equals 12 residues. V was shortened by 5 bases and J by 9 bases, with 15 bases between the two germline ends. CDR3 nucleotides: TGCAGTGCTCCCTTAATTAGTCGGACGCAGTATTTT. This gives the protein CSAPLISRTQYF.

This clonotype was detected a few times. The chain links TRBV4-3 to TRBJ1-2; possible D gene TRBD1, 5 bases. Germline V gene lookup returns CDR1 LGHNA and CDR2 YSLEER. The CDR3 length is 15 residues. Deletions cut 1 base from V and 6 bases from J, with 15 bases between. CDR3 region: CASSQVGREVHGYTF. CDR3 coding DNA: TGCGCCAGCAGCCAAGTCGGCAGGGAGGTTCATGGCTACACCTTC.

This clonotype was counted a few times. V is TRBV7-2 and J is TRBJ1-1; no clear D. V shed 5 bases and J shed 3 bases, with 10 bases lying between them. The germline gives CDR1 SGHTA, CDR2 FQGNSA. The CDR3 length is 13 residues. Written as DNA, the CDR3 is TGTGCCAGCAGCGACACTTCGGACACTGAAGCTTTCTTT. This gives the protein CASSDTSDTEAFF.

The chain links TRBV14 to TRBJ2-7; 11 bases are a match to TRBD2. Trimming took 5 bases from V and 5 from J; bases not matched to a gene: 5. The CDR3 is 14 amino acids. Germline CDR1 reads SGHDN; CDR2 reads FVKESK. CDR3 nucleotides: TGTGCCAGCAGCTCACTAGCGGGAGCGGACGAGCAGTACTTC. Translating gives CASSSLAGADEQYF.

This clonotype showed up just a few times. The chain employs TRBV6-1 and TRBJ2-2; TRBD2 matches 12 bases. Germline values: CDR1 MNHNS, CDR2 SASEGT. J lost 5 bases, V lost 6 bases, and 4 bases had no gene match. This CDR3 contains 15 residues. The CDR3 sequence is CASSKLAGGTGELFF. Here the CDR3 DNA reads TGTGCCAGCAGCAAACTAGCGGGGGGTACCGGGGAGCTGTTTTTT.

The V gene is TRBV20-1, the J gene TRBJ2-1; D is possibly TRBD2 (6 bases). Germline V gene sequence: CDR1 DFQATT, CDR2 SNEGSKA (reference sequence). The CDR3 has 14 amino acids. The ends were cut back, 3 bases at V and 7 bases at J, with 16 bases in the middle. CDR3 residues: CSASGGTSLNEQFF. CDR3 coding DNA: TGCAGTGCTAGTGGCGGGACTTCCTTGAATGAGCAGTTCTTC.

In its sample, this clonotype was seen a few times. The chain combines TRBV4-1 with TRBJ2-2, with 9 bases lining up with TRBD1. This CDR3 comprises 18 residues. The V gene end was trimmed by 1 base and the J gene end by 5 bases; junction bases not matched to a gene: 11. CDR1 MGHRA and CDR2 YSYEKL come from the germline V gene. CDR3 nucleotide sequence: TGCGCCAGCAGCCAAGGGATAGGGAGGACAGGGGCGACCGGGGAGCTGTTTTTT. This sequence encodes CASSQGIGRTGATGELFF.

V usage is TRBV14 and J usage is TRBJ1-1; the match to TRBD1 covers 8 bases. The CDR3 has 13 residues. V lost 3 bases, J lost 6 bases, and 3 bases stayed unmatched. Germline CDR1 reads SGHDN; CDR2 reads FVKESK. CDR3 in DNA: TGTGCCAGCAGCCAGACAGGGGTACCTGAAGCTTTCTTT. This sequence encodes CASSQTGVPEAFF.

There are many counts of this clonotype. The CDR3: CSVEVAGYEQYF. CDR3 coding DNA: TGCAGCGTTGAAGTCGCAGGATACGAGCAGTACTTC. The J gene is TRBJ2-7, the V gene TRBV29-1; no clear D gene. V was trimmed by 1 base and J by 4 bases, leaving 8 bases between them. This CDR3 is built from 12 residues. Per germline, CDR1 SQVTM and CDR2 ANQGSEA.

The chain uses TRBV7-2 and TRBJ1-1; D perhaps matches TRBD1 (5 bases). The germline gives CDR1 SGHTA, CDR2 FQGNSA. The CDR3 runs 14 residues. V shed 2 bases and J shed 4 bases, with 11 bases lying between them. CDR3 loop: CASSLSRVSTEAFF. DNA of the CDR3: TGTGCCAGCAGCTTATCCAGGGTTAGCACTGAAGCTTTCTTT.

This chain joins TRBV29-1 and TRBJ2-7; D may match TRBD1 or TRBD2 (6 bases each). Germline V gene sequence: CDR1 SQVTM, CDR2 ANQGSEA. CDR3 length: 11 amino acids. With 6 bases removed from V and 7 bases from J, the gap between germline ends came to 13 bases. Written as DNA, the CDR3 is TGCAGCGTGGTGGGGGCGGGGGAGCAGTACTTC. Its translation: CSVVGAGEQYF.

This clonotype was seen at least ten times. J is TRBJ1-2 and V is TRBV11-2, with TRBD1 matching over 7 bases. In germline, CDR1 is SGHAT, CDR2 FQNNGV. The CDR3 has 13 amino acids. The V gene end was trimmed by 5 bases and the J gene end by 4 bases; junction bases not matched to a gene: 4. This CDR3 reads CASSLSGGYGYTF. For the CDR3, the DNA is TGTGCCAGCAGCCTGTCAGGGGGCTATGGCTACACCTTC.

This clonotype was seen repeatedly, ten times or more. V gene TRBV16 combines with J gene TRBJ2-7; D not resolved. The V end was cut by 3 bases, the J end by 4 bases, with 7 bases between. Germline CDR1 and CDR2: KGHSY and FQNENV. The CDR3 spans 12 residues. DNA of the CDR3: TGTGCCAGCAGCCACTCACAATACGAGCAGTACTTC. It yields the protein CASSHSQYEQYF.

The table lists this clonotype with many counts. DNA for the CDR3: TGCAGCGTTGTAACGGACTCGGGCGAGCAGTACTTC. This sequence encodes CSVVTDSGEQYF. The chain joins TRBV29-1 to TRBJ2-7, with a tentative D call TRBD2 (5 bases). CDR1 and CDR2 (germline): SQVTM, ANQGSEA. The CDR3 extends over 12 amino acids. V was pared by 4 bases and J by 6 bases, with 13 bases between.

This clonotype turned up a few times. The gene calls are TRBV10-2 and TRBJ2-7, with D uncertain. The CDR3 totals 12 residues. Germline V gene data show CDR1 as WSHSY and CDR2 as SAAADI. With 4 bases removed from V and 2 bases from J, the gap between germline ends came to 6 bases. In nucleotides, the CDR3 is TGCGCCAGCAGTGTGGTCACCTACGAGCAGTACTTC. Translation gives CASSVVTYEQYF.

As for this clonotype: A much bigger clone sits one base away, suggesting this may be a read error. The rearrangement links TRBV4-3 to TRBJ1-2; no firm D call. V lost 4 bases and J lost 4, with 16 bases in between. The CDR3 runs 15 residues. Germline V CDR1 and CDR2: LGHNA, YSLEER. The CDR3 DNA reads as TGCGCCAGCAGCCGTAGCATATGCGCCGGCTATGGCTACACCTTC. Its protein is CASSRSICAGYGYTF.

The V and J genes are TRBV28 and TRBJ2-3, with TRBD2 matching 9 bases. The CDR3 totals 18 residues. Per the germline V gene, CDR1 is MDHEN and CDR2 is SYDVKM. Unmatched junction bases numbered 12, after V lost 2 bases and J lost 3 bases. The CDR3 loop is CASSLILAGSFGTDTQYF. In nucleotides, the CDR3 is TGTGCCAGCAGTTTAATTCTAGCGGGGAGTTTCGGGACAGATACGCAGTATTTT.

This clonotype was found a few times. This chain uses TRBV6-1 with TRBJ1-1, with D perhaps TRBD1 (6 bases). Germline V lookup: CDR1 MNHNS, CDR2 SASEGT. V was cut by 7 bases and J by 0 bases, with 12 bases left in between. This CDR3 has 14 amino acids. The CDR3 reads CASTRGRMNTEAFF. The CDR3 DNA reads as TGTGCCAGCACCCGGGGGCGGATGAACACTGAAGCTTTCTTT.

V and J are TRBV6-1 and TRBJ2-7; tentative D call: TRBD1 (6 bases). Germline V gives CDR1 MNHNS, CDR2 SASEGT. Trimming removed 3 bases from V and 6 bases from J, with 12 bases in between. The CDR3 sequence is 13 residues long. The CDR3 is CASSDNQGIEQYF. The CDR3 DNA is TGTGCCAGCAGTGACAATCAGGGGATCGAGCAGTACTTC.

J is TRBJ2-1 and V is TRBV29-1, with 12 bases identical to TRBD2. Per the germline V gene, CDR1 is SQVTM and CDR2 is ANQGSEA. CDR3 length equals 18 residues. V shed 7 bases, J shed 0 bases, and the junction held 13 bases outside the gene matches. The CDR3: CSASPGLAGRSSYNEQFF. The CDR3 DNA reads as TGCAGCGCTTCACCGGGACTAGCGGGCCGGAGCTCCTACAATGAGCAGTTCTTC.

In its sample, this clonotype was seen many times. The chain carries TRBV13 and TRBJ2-4; 11 nucleotides align to TRBD2. This CDR3 spans 14 amino acids. The ends lost 5 bases at V and 6 bases at J; junction bases unmatched: 3. Per the germline V gene, CDR1 is PRHDT and CDR2 is FYEKMQ (reference sequence). This CDR3 is CASSLGTSGNIQYF. The CDR3, as DNA: TGTGCCAGCAGCCTCGGGACTAGCGGAAACATTCAGTACTTC.

This clonotype was detected only a few times. The rearrangement uses TRBV3-1 and TRBJ2-7, with 8 bases aligning to TRBD1. CDR1 is LGHDT, CDR2 YNNKEL, per germline (reference sequence). This CDR3 contains 20 residues. The junction had 20 bases not matched to a gene; V was cut back by 1 base and J by 3 bases. CDR3 sequence reads: CASSQVPRAGGLRISYEQYF. DNA of the CDR3: TGTGCCAGCAGCCAAGTCCCCCGGGCAGGGGGCTTACGAATTAGCTACGAGCAGTACTTC.

Ten or more counts support this clonotype. The chain carries TRBV20-1 and TRBJ2-1; D possibly corresponds to TRBD2 (6 bases). Trimming took 0 bases from V and 0 from J, leaving 12 bases between them. The CDR3 spans 16 residues. Per germline, CDR1 DFQATT and CDR2 SNEGSKA (reference sequence). In DNA, the CDR3 is TGCAGTGCTAGAGATCCCGGGACTCACTCCTACAATGAGCAGTTCTTC. Protein sequence: CSARDPGTHSYNEQFF.

The chain links TRBV7-2 to TRBJ2-3, with D possibly TRBD1 on 6 matching bases. V lost 3 bases, J lost 2 bases, and 15 bases lay in between. In germline, CDR1 is SGHTA, CDR2 FQGNSA. This CDR3 region has 16 residues. The CDR3 protein is CASSFLGGPTTDTQYF. The CDR3 DNA sequence: TGTGCCAGCAGCTTCCTAGGGGGACCTACCACAGATACGCAGTATTTT.

This rearrangement joins TRBV5-4 to TRBJ2-3, with 10 bases fitting TRBD2. This CDR3 contains 21 residues. V lost 0 bases, J lost 6 bases, and 22 bases stayed unmatched. From germline, CDR1 is SGHNT and CDR2 YYREEE (reference sequence). The CDR3 coding sequence is TGTGCCAGCAGCTTGGTCGGCCGGGCTAGCGGGAGAGCGGGAGTAGCGGATACGCAGTATTTT. Translated: CASSLVGRASGRAGVADTQYF. Drawing the rest from reference TRBV5-4 and TRBJ2-3, the complete variable domain is ETGVTQSPTHLIKTRGQQVTLRCSSQSGHNTVSWYQQALGQGPQFIFQYYREEENGRGNFPPRFSGLQFPNYSSELNVNALELDDSALYLCASSLVGRASGRAGVADTQYFGPGTRLTVL.

V and J are TRBV11-2 and TRBJ2-7; 10 nucleotides match TRBD1. Looked up from germline, CDR1 is SGHAT and CDR2 is FQNNGV. Trimming cost V 5 bases and J 8 bases; bases outside gene matches: 6. The length of the CDR3 is 13 residues. For the CDR3, the DNA is TGTGCCAGCAGCCCCGGGACAGGGGCCCAGCAGTACTTC. This translates into CASSPGTGAQQYF.